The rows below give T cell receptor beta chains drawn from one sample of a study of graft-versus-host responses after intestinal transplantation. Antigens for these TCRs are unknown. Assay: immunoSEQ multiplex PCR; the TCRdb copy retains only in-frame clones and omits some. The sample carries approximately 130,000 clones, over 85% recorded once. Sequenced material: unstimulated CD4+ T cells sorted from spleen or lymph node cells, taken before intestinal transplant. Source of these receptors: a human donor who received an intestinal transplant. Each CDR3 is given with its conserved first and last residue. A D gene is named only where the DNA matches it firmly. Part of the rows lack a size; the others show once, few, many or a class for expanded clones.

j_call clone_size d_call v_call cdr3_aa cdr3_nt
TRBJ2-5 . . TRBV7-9 CASSSQPAQETQYF TGTGCCAGCAGCTCGCAACCAGCCCAAGAGACCCAGTACTTC
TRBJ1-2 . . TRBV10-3 CAISETGQPNYGYTF TGTGCCATCAGTGAGACCGGCCAGCCAAACTATGGCTACACCTTC
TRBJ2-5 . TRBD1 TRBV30 CAWDRGETQYF TGTGCCTGGGACAGGGGGGAGACCCAGTACTTC
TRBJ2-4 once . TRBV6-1 CASSDSGVNIQYF TGTGCCAGCAGTGACTCAGGGGTGAACATTCAGTACTTC
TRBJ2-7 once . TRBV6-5 CASRRGRSYEQYF TGTGCCAGCCGACGGGGACGCTCCTACGAGCAGTACTTC
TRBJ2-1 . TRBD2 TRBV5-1 CASGRLAGGSSSYNEQFF TGCGCCAGCGGTCGACTAGCGGGGGGGTCCAGCTCCTACAATGAGCAGTTCTTC
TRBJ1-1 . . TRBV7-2 CASLYRVGTLRNTEAFF TGTGCCAGCTTGTATCGGGTTGGGACCCTCCGGAACACTGAAGCTTTCTTT
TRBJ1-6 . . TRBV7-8 CASSLVSTEPTHF TGTGCCAGCAGCTTAGTGTCGACAGAGCCTACCCACTTT
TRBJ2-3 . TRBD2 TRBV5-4 CASSLTSGSSTDTQYF TGTGCCAGCAGCTTAACTAGCGGGTCTAGCACAGATACGCAGTATTTT
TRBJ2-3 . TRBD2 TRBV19 CASSIASGTSGNTQYF TGTGCCAGTAGTATAGCATCCGGGACTAGCGGTAATACGCAGTATTTT
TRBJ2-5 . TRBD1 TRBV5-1 CASSLARGPQETQYF TGCGCCAGCAGCTTGGCCAGGGGGCCCCAAGAGACCCAGTACTTC
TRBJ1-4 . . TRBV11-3 CASSPPRELSPNEKLFF TGTGCCAGCAGCCCCCCAAGGGAACTCTCTCCTAATGAAAAACTGTTTTTT
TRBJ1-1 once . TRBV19 CASSIRGAEGSRDTEAFF TGTGCCAGTAGTATAAGGGGGGCTGAGGGGAGCCGGGACACTGAAGCTTTCTTT
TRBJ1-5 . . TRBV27 CATKSRDTAMGQPQHF TGTGCCACCAAATCTAGAGACACGGCGATGGGGCAGCCCCAGCATTTT
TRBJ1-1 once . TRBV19 CASSYAGNTEAFF TGTGCCAGTAGTTATGCGGGCAACACTGAAGCTTTCTTT
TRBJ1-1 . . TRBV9 CASSGQGERNTEAFF TGTGCCAGCAGCGGACAAGGGGAGCGGAACACTGAAGCTTTCTTT
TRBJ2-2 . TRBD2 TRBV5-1 CASSPGLAGTGELFF TGCGCCAGCAGCCCCGGACTAGCGGGGACCGGGGAGCTGTTTTTT
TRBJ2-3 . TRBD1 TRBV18 CASSPLSGGADTQYF TGTGCCAGCTCACCACTTTCAGGGGGCGCAGATACGCAGTATTTT
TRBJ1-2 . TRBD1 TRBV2 CASSNPGTAYGYTF TGTGCCAGCAGCAATCCCGGGACAGCCTATGGCTACACCTTC
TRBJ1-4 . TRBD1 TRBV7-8 CASSSPRPGTENEKLFF TGTGCCAGCAGCTCCCCCCGCCCCGGGACAGAGAATGAAAAACTGTTTTTT
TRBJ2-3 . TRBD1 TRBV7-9 CASSSGQEDTQYF TGTGCCAGCAGTTCCGGACAGGAAGATACGCAGTATTTT
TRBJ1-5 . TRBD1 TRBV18 CASSLSRDRGNQPQHF TGTGCCAGCTCACTGTCCCGGGACAGGGGGAATCAGCCCCAGCATTTT
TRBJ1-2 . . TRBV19 CASSPAAGLYGYTF TGTGCCAGTAGTCCCGCCGCAGGCCTCTATGGCTACACCTTC
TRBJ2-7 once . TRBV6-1 CASSFYRGTFGEQYF TGTGCCAGCAGTTTCTATCGGGGGACGTTTGGCGAGCAGTACTTC
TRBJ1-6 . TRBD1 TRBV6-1 CASSTDRGASPLHF TGTGCCAGCAGTACCGACAGGGGTGCCTCACCCCTCCACTTT
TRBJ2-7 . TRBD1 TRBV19 CASKSRDRGSEQYF TGTGCCAGCAAGTCCCGGGACAGGGGTTCGGAGCAGTACTTC
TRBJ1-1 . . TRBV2 CASSVGGNTEAFF TGTGCCAGCAGCGTCGGCGGGAACACTGAAGCTTTCTTT
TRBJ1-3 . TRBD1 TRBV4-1 CASSRTGEAYSGNTIYF TGCGCCAGCAGCAGGACAGGGGAAGCATACTCTGGAAACACCATATATTTT
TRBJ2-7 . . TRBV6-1 CASSPGDRIYEQYF TGTGCCAGCAGCCCCGGAGACAGAATCTACGAGCAGTACTTC
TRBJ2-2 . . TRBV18 CASSPPNAPGSGELFF TGTGCCAGCTCACCACCTAACGCCCCCGGGTCCGGGGAGCTGTTTTTT
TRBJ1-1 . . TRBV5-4 CASRFRGADTEAFF TGTGCCAGCAGGTTTAGGGGGGCAGACACTGAAGCTTTCTTT
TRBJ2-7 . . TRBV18 CASSPTKGGGPTGSEQYF TGTGCCAGCTCACCAACAAAAGGGGGGGGCCCCACTGGGAGCGAGCAGTACTTC
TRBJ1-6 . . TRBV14 CASSQDKGRGDSPLHF TGTGCCAGCAGCCAAGATAAAGGCAGGGGCGACTCACCCCTCCACTTT
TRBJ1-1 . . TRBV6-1 CASSLLNSDGAFF TGTGCCAGCAGTTTACTAAATAGTGATGGAGCTTTCTTT
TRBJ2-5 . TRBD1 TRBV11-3 CASSLKTGFGETQYF TGTGCCAGCAGCCTAAAGACAGGGTTCGGTGAGACCCAGTACTTC
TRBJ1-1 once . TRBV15 CATSNGPQNTEAFF TGTGCCACCAGCAACGGACCGCAGAACACTGAAGCTTTCTTT
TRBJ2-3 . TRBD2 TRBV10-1 CASTPRASGGTDTQYF TGCGCCAGCACCCCAAGAGCGAGCGGGGGCACAGATACGCAGTATTTT
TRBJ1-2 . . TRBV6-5 CASAASTGGYTF TGTGCCAGCGCGGCAAGTACAGGTGGCTACACCTTC
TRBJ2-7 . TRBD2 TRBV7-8 CASSQDRAGSEQYF TGTGCCAGCAGCCAAGACAGAGCGGGGAGCGAGCAGTACTTC
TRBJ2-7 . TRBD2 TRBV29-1 CSVVVRGGTYEQYF TGCAGCGTTGTTGTCCGGGGGGGTACCTACGAGCAGTACTTC
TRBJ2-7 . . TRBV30 CAWSPGLQYEQYF TGTGCCTGGAGTCCCGGACTGCAATACGAGCAGTACTTC
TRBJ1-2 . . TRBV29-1 CSVEAVTNYGYTF TGCAGCGTTGAAGCGGTTACTAACTATGGCTACACCTTC
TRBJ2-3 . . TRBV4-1 CASSQENRPLRGSGADTQYF TGCGCCAGCAGCCAAGAGAACCGGCCCTTGCGGGGATCTGGCGCAGATACGCAGTATTTT
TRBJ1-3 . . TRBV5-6 CASSLTHTGYTIYF TGTGCCAGCAGCTTAACGCACACCGGTTACACCATATATTTT
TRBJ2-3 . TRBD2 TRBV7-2 CASSLALSSGDGDTQYF TGTGCCAGCAGCTTAGCGCTCTCTAGCGGGGATGGAGATACGCAGTATTTT
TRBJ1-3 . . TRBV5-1 CASSLAGSGNTIYF TGCGCCAGCAGCTTGGCCGGGAGTGGAAACACCATATATTTT
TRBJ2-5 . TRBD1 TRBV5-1 CASSGTGWQTQYF TGCGCCAGCAGCGGGACAGGTTGGCAGACCCAGTACTTC
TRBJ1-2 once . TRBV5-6 CASSLRGNYGYTF TGTGCCAGCAGCTTGCGAGGGAACTATGGCTACACCTTC
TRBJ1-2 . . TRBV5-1 CASSRDSKANYGYTF TGCGCCAGCAGCCGAGACAGTAAAGCTAACTATGGCTACACCTTC
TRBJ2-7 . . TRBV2 CASTGQTNYEQYF TGTGCCAGCACCGGACAGACAAATTACGAGCAGTACTTC
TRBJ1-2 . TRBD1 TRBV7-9 CASSLDRGYRGYTF TGTGCCAGCAGCTTAGACAGGGGGTATCGTGGCTACACCTTC
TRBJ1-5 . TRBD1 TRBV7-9 CASSLAGQSLNQPQHF TGTGCCAGCAGCTTAGCGGGACAGTCTTTGAATCAGCCCCAGCATTTT
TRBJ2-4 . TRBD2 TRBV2 CASSFSGGALADIQYF TGTGCCAGCAGTTTCAGCGGGGGGGCCCTTGCAGACATTCAGTACTTC